The rows below give T cell receptor beta chains drawn from one sample of a study of Graves' ophthalmopathy and Graves' hyperthyroidism. TCRdb re-called the multiplex PCR reads with MiXCR, one entry per CDR3 protein. In the table there are about 740,000 distinct CDR3 sequences, roughly two fifths of which are singletons. The sequencing input was peripheral blood. The receptors were sampled from an adult man with Graves' ophthalmopathy. The CDR3 runs from the conserved cysteine through the conserved F or W. D genes are given only for firm matches. Clone size is shown for a subset of rows, as once, few, many or a class of expanded clone.

>TRBV2|NA|NA|TRBJ1-5
CASRYRENQPQHF
TGTGCCAGCAGGTACAGGGAGAATCAGCCCCAGCATTTT
>TRBV7-6|once|TRBD1|TRBJ1-2
CASSARGVDYGYTF
TGTGCCAGCAGCGCCAGGGGGGTTGACTATGGCTACACCTTC
>TRBV7-2|many|NA|TRBJ1-6
CASSPKTVSPLHF
TGTGCCAGCAGCCCCAAGACGGTTTCACCCCTCCACTTT
>TRBV20-1|few|NA|TRBJ1-1
CSARDLAKDTEAFF
TGCAGTGCTAGAGATCTTGCCAAAGACACTGAAGCTTTCTTT
>TRBV20-1|few|NA|TRBJ2-7
CSATRGGTAYEQYF
TGCAGTGCTACGAGGGGCGGGACCGCCTACGAGCAGTACTTC
>TRBV25-1|NA|NA|TRBJ2-2
CASSPASGVAGELFF
TGTGCCAGCAGCCCCGCCTCAGGGGTGGCGGGGGAGCTGTTTTTT
>TRBV12-3/TRBV12-4|many|NA|TRBJ2-5
CASSPESQETQYF
TGTGCCAGCAGCCCGGAGTCCCAAGAGACCCAGTACTTC
>TRBV20-1|NA|TRBD1|TRBJ1-1
CSARDLLGQGNVNTEAFF
TGCAGTGCTAGAGATCTTCTTGGACAGGGGAATGTGAACACTGAAGCTTTCTTT
>TRBV25-1|many|NA|TRBJ2-5
CASSDLGETQYF
TGTGCCAGCAGTGATTTAGGAGAGACCCAGTACTTC
>TRBV6-1|NA|TRBD1|TRBJ1-6
CASRGQGSSPLHF
TGTGCCAGCAGAGGACAGGGGTCTTCACCCCTCCACTTT
>TRBV11-2|NA|NA|TRBJ2-7
CASSRRAGYFYEQYF
TGTGCCAGCAGCCGACGCGCGGGGTATTTCTACGAGCAGTACTTC
>TRBV20-1|few|TRBD1|TRBJ2-5
CSARDRGAVIRTQYF
TGCAGTGCGCGAGACAGGGGCGCTGTGATACGGACCCAGTACTTC
>TRBV29-1|NA|NA|TRBJ2-7
CSVEDKGGTGELYF
TGCAGCGTTGAAGATAAGGGGGGGACCGGGGAGCTGTACTTC
>TRBV7-3|many|NA|TRBJ2-6
CASSASSGAGANVLTF
TGTGCCAGCAGCGCTTCTTCTGGGGCTGGGGCCAACGTCCTGACTTTC
>TRBV7-9|few|NA|TRBJ1-1
CASSLSRDGKNTEAFF
TGTGCCAGCAGCTTGTCTAGAGACGGCAAGAACACTGAAGCTTTCTTT
>TRBV25-1|NA|NA|TRBJ2-2
CASMGPGANTGELFF
TGTGCCAGCATGGGTCCAGGGGCTAACACCGGGGAGCTGTTTTTT
>TRBV12-3/TRBV12-4|many|NA|TRBJ1-6
CASSRQVPSPLHF
TGTGCCAGCAGTCGACAGGTACCTTCACCCCTCCACTTT
>TRBV7-9|many|NA|TRBJ1-6
CASSSPAGGLSSPLHF
TGTGCCAGCAGCTCCCCGGCTGGGGGTTTGAGTTCACCCCTCCACTTT
>TRBV7-2|few|NA|TRBJ1-1
CASSRRLTAVNTEAFF
TGTGCCAGCAGCCGCAGATTGACAGCAGTGAACACTGAAGCTTTCTTT
>TRBV25-1|NA|NA|TRBJ2-2
CASSKSGGAAPTGELFF
TGTGCCAGCAGCAAAAGCGGCGGGGCAGCACCCACCGGGGAGCTGTTTTTT
>TRBV7-8|NA|NA|TRBJ1-6
CASSYSAGLNSPLHF
TGTGCCAGCAGTTATTCGGCAGGGCTTAATTCACCCCTCCACTTT
>TRBV5-1|NA|NA|TRBJ2-2
CASSLAVGASSGELFF
TGCGCCAGCAGCTTGGCCGTGGGGGCCTCATCCGGGGAGCTGTTTTTT